Below, one T cell receptor beta chain is given with its context. No antigen is known for it. This specimen comes from a study of cytomegalovirus exposure and HLA in healthy donors. Across the whole study: The study placed less than 90% of its 398 genotyped donors in the Caucasian-associated ancestry cluster.

Study-level findings and limits: An assumption of roughly uniform sequencing depth across donors underlay the presence/absence analyses. Many donors shared some public TCRs, even though most TCR sequences were rare.

60 Vbeta and 13 Jbeta primers were used in PCR. Generated by immunoSEQ multiplex PCR, the TCRdb table keeps only in-frame clones and is missing some. The table lists 170,000 or so clones, around three quarters of them singletons. The specimen sequenced was PBMCs. This clonotype originated in a man aged 40-49 years in good health and CMV-seronegative.

The CDR3, as DNA: TGTGCCTGGAGTAGAAGACAGGGAACCAACACCGGGGAGCTGTTTTTT. This gives the protein CAWSRRQGTNTGELFF. V is TRBV30 and J is TRBJ2-2; TRBD1 matches 7 bases. V lost 2 bases to trimming and J lost 2 bases; unmatched junction nucleotides: 8. CDR1 is GTSNPN and CDR2 is SVGIG in the germline V gene (reference sequence). This CDR3 has 16 amino acids.